The 32 T cell receptor beta chains reported below all come from one sample, sequenced in a study of T-cell reconstitution after alpha-beta-depleted transplantation in children. The authors prepared the TCRbeta library with unique molecular identifiers. TCRdb reprocessed the PCR reads via MiXCR and lists one record per CDR3 protein. Counted here are hundreds of thousands of distinct CDR3 sequences, around 14% occurring once; the ten biggest clones make up roughly 0.84%. Sequences were derived from PBMCs, sampled before TCRalphabeta/CD19-depleted stem cell transplant. All receptors derive from a girl aged 2 to 9 with congenital amegakaryocytic thrombocytopenia, due to receive a stem cell transplant.

This clonotype was found many times. The chain couples TRBV12-3 or TRBV12-4 to TRBJ2-7; weak D call: TRBD2 (5 bases). CDR3 length: 14 residues. The V gene lost 6 bases and the J gene lost 1 base, with 13 bases spanning the gap. In DNA form, the CDR3 reads TGTGCCAGCAGGGCGGGTTACCTTTCCTACGAGCAGTACTTC. Amino acids: CASRAGYLSYEQYF.

Only a few counts were recorded for this clonotype. The DNA for the CDR3 is TGTGCCAGCTCACCGCCAGTCCAAGGCTACACCTTC. Translation: CASSPPVQGYTF. The chain couples TRBV18 to TRBJ1-2; D unresolved. The V end was cut by 3 bases, the J end by 8 bases, with 10 bases between. The germline CDR1 and CDR2 sequences are KGHSH and LQKENI. The CDR3 has 12 residues. The variable domain in full, completed from reference TRBV18 and TRBJ1-2, reads NAGVMQNPRHLVRRRGQEARLRCSPMKGHSHVYWYRQLPEEGLKFMVYLQKENIIDESGMPKERFSAEFPKEGPSILRIQQVVRGDSAAYFCASSPPVQGYTFGSGTRLTVV.

This clonotype came up many times. The V gene is TRBV16, the J gene TRBJ1-2, with 10 bases lining up with TRBD1. Germline CDR1 is KGHSY and CDR2 is FQNENV. The CDR3 extends over 15 amino acids. After removal of 7 bases from V and 3 bases from J, the junction contained 8 bases not matched to a gene. DNA for the CDR3: TGTGCCAGCACCGAGACAGGGGGCGATCACTATGGCTACACCTTC. It codes for CASTETGGDHYGYTF.

At least ten counts were recorded for this clonotype. The chain uses TRBV5-1 and TRBJ2-3; the match to TRBD2 covers 14 bases. CDR3 length: 17 residues. With 3 bases clipped from V and 4 bases from J, the junction kept 7 bases outside the gene matches. Germline CDR1 SGHRS, CDR2 YFSETQ. CDR3 nucleotides: TGCGCCAGCAGCTGGAACGGACTAGCGGGAGGCCCAGATACGCAGTATTTT. Protein: CASSWNGLAGGPDTQYF.

This clonotype was seen at least ten times. CDR3 loop: CAMLTGTDGYTF. CDR3 nucleotide sequence: TGTGCCATGTTGACAGGCACGGACGGCTACACCTTC. The chain uses TRBV12-3 or TRBV12-4 and TRBJ1-2; tentatively, D is TRBD1 (6 bases). The CDR3 covers 12 residues. Between the trimmed V and J ends, which lost 10 bases and 8 bases, there was a span of 17 bases.

The rearrangement links TRBV6-1 to TRBJ1-1; 8 bases are shared with TRBD1. Germline V gene sequence: CDR1 MNHNS, CDR2 SASEGT. Trimming at V came to 6 bases and at J to 1 base, leaving 4 bases not matched to a gene. The CDR3 runs 14 residues. The chain's CDR3 is CASRRGQANTEAFF. CDR3 in DNA: TGTGCCAGCAGGAGGGGACAGGCGAACACTGAAGCTTTCTTT.

This clonotype was observed at least ten times. This chain's CDR3 is CASSLSGGARYGYTF. CDR3 DNA: TGTGCCAGCAGTTTATCCGGGGGCGCACGCTATGGCTACACCTTC. The chain links TRBV12-3 or TRBV12-4 to TRBJ1-2, with a weak D call TRBD1 (6 bases). The ends were cut back, 2 bases at V and 4 bases at J, with 14 bases in the middle. The CDR3 is 15 amino acids.

This clonotype was seen repeatedly, ten times or more. The rearrangement uses TRBV12-3 or TRBV12-4 and TRBJ2-7, with D possibly being TRBD1 or TRBD2 (5 bases each). The CDR3 has 13 residues. V lost 5 bases to trimming and J lost 9 bases, with 17 bases between them. This CDR3 reads CASSGSGLGPQYF. CDR3 nucleotides: TGTGCCAGCAGTGGGTCAGGGCTGGGACCGCAGTACTTC.

As regards this clonotype: A much more abundant neighbour one base away suggests this may be a read error. V and J are TRBV5-1 and TRBJ2-3, with TRBD2 matching over 9 bases. Trimming removed 4 bases from V and 2 bases from J; junction bases left unmatched: 14. Germline V lookup: CDR1 SGHRS, CDR2 YFSETQ. There are 18 residues in the CDR3. The CDR3 DNA reads as TGCGCCAGCAGCACGGGGATTAGCGGGAGATCCCCCACAGATACGCAGTATTTT. This translates into CASSTGISGRSPTDTQYF. Supplemented by reference TRBV5-1 and TRBJ2-3, the full variable domain reads KAGVTQTPRYLIKTRGQQVTLSCSPISGHRSVSWYQQTPGQGLQFLFEYFSETQRNKGNFPGRFSGRQFSNSRSEMNVSTLELGDSALYLCASSTGISGRSPTDTQYFGPGTRLTVL.

The chain recombines TRBV18 with TRBJ1-6; D unresolved. Germline values: CDR1 KGHSH, CDR2 LQKENI. V was clipped by 0 bases and J by 6 bases, with 3 bases between them. This CDR3 is built from 13 residues. Written as DNA, the CDR3 is TGTGCCAGCTCACCACCCACTAATTCACCCCTCCACTTT. Protein sequence: CASSPPTNSPLHF.

V gene TRBV5-1 combines with J gene TRBJ2-5; 12 nucleotides align to TRBD2. The CDR3 extends over 19 amino acids. CDR1 and CDR2 from the germline V gene are SGHRS and YFSETQ. J gave up 5 bases and V 0 bases, and 14 bases lay outside the gene matches. In nucleotides, the CDR3 is TGCGCCAGCAGCTTGGGACTAGCGGGAGCACTTCGGGGACAGGAGACCCAGTACTTC. This codes for CASSLGLAGALRGQETQYF.

The gene calls are TRBV12-3 or TRBV12-4 and TRBJ2-4, with D tentatively TRBD2 (6 bases). V lost 6 bases to trimming and J lost 8 bases, with 14 bases between them. The CDR3 covers 13 residues. In DNA, the CDR3 is TGTGCCAGCAGCCCGACTAGATATGACATTCAGTACTTC. This codes for CASSPTRYDIQYF.

This clonotype was found a few times. The chain uses TRBV3-1 and TRBJ2-2; the match to TRBD1 covers 9 bases. CDR3 length: 18 residues. Losses at the gene ends were 6 bases for V and 4 bases for J; bases not matched to a gene: 15. Germline CDR1 and CDR2: LGHDT and YNNKEL (reference sequence). DNA of the CDR3: TGTGCCAGCAGATCCCGCCTTGTGGACAGGGGTGGCACCGGGGAGCTGTTTTTT. Residues: CASRSRLVDRGGTGELFF.

This clonotype was seen a handful of times. The chain links TRBV7-9 to TRBJ2-3; possible D gene TRBD2, 5 bases. The CDR3 length is 13 residues. Trimming shortened V by 9 bases and J by 2 bases, and 12 bases separated the two germline ends. In germline, CDR1 is SEHNR, CDR2 FQNEAQ (reference sequence). Here the CDR3 reads CARDGLPTDTQYF. The CDR3 coding sequence is TGTGCCAGAGACGGACTCCCCACAGATACGCAGTATTTT.

The V and J genes are TRBV20-1 and TRBJ2-1; 14 bases align to TRBD2. V shed 3 bases, J shed 9 bases, and the junction held 16 bases outside the gene matches. The germline CDR1 and CDR2 sequences are DFQATT and SNEGSKA (reference sequence). CDR3 length: 18 amino acids. CDR3: CSASRHLSGLAGEGEQFF. CDR3 coding DNA: TGCAGTGCTAGTAGGCACCTCTCGGGACTAGCGGGAGAGGGTGAGCAGTTCTTC.

This clonotype has a count of ten or more. This chain links TRBV10-2 with TRBJ2-6, with D hard to call. Trimming took 8 bases from V and 1 from J, leaving 6 bases between them. CDR3 length equals 13 residues. Germline V gives CDR1 WSHSY, CDR2 SAAADI. The CDR3, as DNA: TGCGCCAGCCGTGGGTCTGGGGCCAACGTCCTGACTTTC. It translates to CASRGSGANVLTF.

This clonotype occurred many times. The chain joins TRBV29-1 to TRBJ2-3; tentatively, D is TRBD2 (5 bases). Germline-derived CDR1 and CDR2 are SQVTM and ANQGSEA. The CDR3 runs to 15 residues. Trimming removed 7 bases at V and 2 bases at J, with 19 bases between. CDR3: CSGSLILGFTDTQYF. In nucleotides, the CDR3 is TGCAGCGGCAGCCTAATACTAGGTTTCACAGATACGCAGTATTTT.

This clonotype has just a few counts. The chain employs TRBV5-1 and TRBJ2-1, with D hard to call. Trimming stripped 0 bases from V and 7 bases from J, with 8 bases between. CDR1 and CDR2 from the germline V gene are SGHRS and YFSETQ. The CDR3 extends over 13 amino acids. CDR3 protein: CASSLEAFNEQFF. CDR3 nucleotide sequence: TGCGCCAGCAGCTTGGAGGCCTTTAATGAGCAGTTCTTC.

About this clonotype itself: A clone one base away is much larger, so this may be a read error. This rearrangement joins TRBV6-6 to TRBJ2-7; D is possibly TRBD1 (7 bases). V lost 6 bases and J 6 bases, leaving 15 bases between the germline ends. Germline V CDR1 and CDR2: MNHNY, SVGAGI (reference sequence). The CDR3 has 13 residues. The DNA of the CDR3 is TGTGCCAGCAGGCGGGACAGAACCTGCGAGCAGTACTTC. It specifies CASRRDRTCEQYF.

V usage is TRBV5-1 and J usage is TRBJ1-2, with unresolved D. The CDR3 loop spans 15 amino acids. Germline loops: CDR1 SGHRS, CDR2 YFSETQ. Trimming took off 3 bases at V and 8 bases at J, with 20 bases between the two ends. The CDR3 DNA reads as TGCGCCAGCAGCTCCCCCGCAGAAACCATGGGGGGCTACACCTTC. It encodes CASSSPAETMGGYTF.

This clonotype appeared many times. The V and J genes are TRBV29-1 and TRBJ2-5, with 7 bases lining up with TRBD1. CDR3 length equals 13 residues. Germline V gene data show CDR1 as SQVTM and CDR2 as ANQGSEA. V lost 6 bases, J lost 5 bases, and 9 bases stayed unmatched. The CDR3 nucleotides are TGCAGCGTCGCCGGGACAGTTTTGGAGACCCAGTACTTC. It yields the protein CSVAGTVLETQYF. Complete variable domain (other parts from reference TRBV29-1 and TRBJ2-5): SAVISQKPSRDICQRGTSLTIQCQVDSQVTMMFWYRQQPGQSLTLIATANQGSEATYESGFVIDKFPISRPNLTFSTLTVSNMSPEDSSIYLCSVAGTVLETQYFGPGTRLLVL.

The chain combines TRBV29-1 with TRBJ2-7; a possible D gene is TRBD2 (6 bases). Per the germline V gene, CDR1 is SQVTM and CDR2 is ANQGSEA. CDR3 size: 12 residues. V lost 3 bases to trimming and J lost 7 bases, with 13 bases between them. DNA for the CDR3: TGCAGCGTTGACGGGGGATTCGGGGAGCAGTACTTC. As protein: CSVDGGFGEQYF.

To note about this clonotype: A read error may be the cause here, since a much bigger clone is one base away. This chain connects TRBV5-6 to TRBJ2-3, with D perhaps TRBD1 (5 bases). Deletions cut 3 bases from V and 0 bases from J, with 23 bases between. The CDR3 spans 19 residues. Germline CDR1 SGHDT, CDR2 YYEEEE. In nucleotides, the CDR3 is TGTGCCAGCAGCTCGCTACAGGACCAGTTTTCACATAGCACAGATACGCAGTATTTT. Translated: CASSSLQDQFSHSTDTQYF.

This clonotype was observed a few times. The chain couples TRBV29-1 to TRBJ2-7; no clear D gene. CDR1 is SQVTM and CDR2 is ANQGSEA in the germline V gene. This CDR3 region has 11 residues. Trimming shortened V by 4 bases and J by 10 bases, and 14 bases separated the two germline ends. In nucleotides, the CDR3 is TGCAGCGTTGCGGAACCGGGTTCCCAGTACTTC. Translating gives CSVAEPGSQYF.

V usage is TRBV20-1 and J usage is TRBJ2-4, with TRBD2 identical over 14 bases. The CDR3 totals 16 residues. J was trimmed by 4 bases and V by 1 base; bases with no gene match: 3. Per the germline V gene, CDR1 is DFQATT and CDR2 is SNEGSKA (reference sequence). As DNA, the CDR3 is TGCAGTGCTAGAGGGGGACTAGCGGGAGAGAAAAACATTCAGTACTTC. It yields the protein CSARGGLAGEKNIQYF.

This clonotype was found many times. The V call is TRBV12-3 or TRBV12-4, the J call TRBJ2-7; 13 nucleotides line up with TRBD2. CDR3 length: 15 amino acids. Trimming at V came to 6 bases and at J to 4 bases, leaving 6 bases not matched to a gene. In nucleotides, the CDR3 is TGTGCCAGCAGCCCAGGGACTAGCGGGATTTACGAGCAGTACTTC. This encodes CASSPGTSGIYEQYF.

This clonotype was found many times. The V call is TRBV20-1, the J call TRBJ2-7; D remains ambiguous. The germline CDR1 and CDR2 sequences are DFQATT and SNEGSKA (reference sequence). Trimming took 2 bases from V and 3 from J, leaving 11 bases between them. The CDR3 consists of 13 residues. CDR3 residues: CSARRAYFYEQYF. The CDR3 region has the DNA TGCAGTGCTAGAAGGGCCTACTTCTACGAGCAGTACTTC.

This clonotype came up many times. The CDR3, as DNA: TGCGCCAGCAGCTCGGGAGCGGGAGGGCCTTACGAGCAGTACTTC. It yields the protein CASSSGAGGPYEQYF. The chain couples TRBV5-1 to TRBJ2-7, with 10 positions matching TRBD2. Trimming at V came to 3 bases and at J to 4 bases, leaving 7 bases not matched to a gene. The CDR3 consists of 15 residues. Germline CDR1 SGHRS, CDR2 YFSETQ.

This clonotype was recorded a few times. The CDR3 loop is CSARTRVGTDEQFF. CDR3 DNA sequence: TGCAGTGCCCGGACTAGAGTCGGGACCGATGAGCAGTTCTTC. This chain connects TRBV20-1 to TRBJ2-1; 7 bases line up with TRBD2. This CDR3 is built from 14 residues. Germline values: CDR1 DFQATT, CDR2 SNEGSKA (reference sequence). Trimming took 6 bases from V and 8 from J; bases not matched to a gene: 13.

This chain uses TRBV6-5 with TRBJ2-5, with 9 bases that match TRBD2. The V gene's germline CDR1 is MNHEY and CDR2 SVGAGI. The CDR3 length is 15 residues. Trimming removed 4 bases from V and 5 bases from J; junction bases left unmatched: 8. Written as DNA, the CDR3 is TGTGCCAGCAGTTTTAGCGGGAGTCTGACGGAGACCCAGTACTTC. It is translated as CASSFSGSLTETQYF.

This clonotype was counted only a few times. V gene TRBV5-1 combines with J gene TRBJ2-1, with no clear D. Looked up from germline, CDR1 is SGHRS and CDR2 is YFSETQ. The CDR3 extends over 13 amino acids. V gave up 5 bases and J gave up 1 base, with 7 bases separating them. The CDR3 reads CASRDGSYNEQFF. In DNA form, the CDR3 reads TGCGCCAGCAGGGACGGATCCTACAATGAGCAGTTCTTC.

This clonotype was seen more than once but under ten times. The rearrangement uses TRBV29-1 and TRBJ2-1; D not certain. Per the germline V gene, CDR1 is SQVTM and CDR2 is ANQGSEA. This CDR3 has 9 amino acids. The V and J ends lost 5 bases and 8 bases respectively, with 4 bases between them. CDR3 amino acids: CSVSDEQFF. The CDR3 nucleotides are TGCAGCGTTTCTGATGAGCAGTTCTTC.